The rows below give T cell receptor beta chains drawn from one sample of a study of CD8+ T cells in alopecia areata. Measured with immunoSEQ multiplex PCR; TCRdb has only the in-frame clones, and not every one. The data hold approximately 150,000 clones, with about nine tenths observed a single time. Material: CD8+ T cells sorted from blood, obtained at week 0. The receptor set was obtained from a human donor with alopecia areata. CDR3s include the opening cysteine and the closing phenylalanine or tryptophan. Each record gives: D gene, J gene, V gene, clone size, CDR3 protein, CDR3 DNA. The D gene is left open where the match is weak. Clone sizes are given selectively: once, few, many, or a class where the clone is expanded.

D: -; J: TRBJ2-1; V: TRBV4-1; size: -; CDR3: CASSQEQLEFYNEQFF; DNA: TGCGCCAGCAGCCAGGAACAGTTGGAGTTTTACAATGAGCAGTTCTTC
D: -; J: TRBJ1-1; V: TRBV6-5; size: -; CDR3: CASRLTTGQNTEAFF; DNA: TGTGCCAGCAGACTGACTACAGGGCAGAACACTGAAGCTTTCTTT
D: TRBD2; J: TRBJ2-7; V: TRBV27; size: -; CDR3: CASSGGVLEQYF; DNA: TGTGCCAGCAGCGGGGGGGTTCTCGAGCAGTACTTC
D: -; J: TRBJ2-7; V: TRBV29-1; size: -; CDR3: CSVDTGQSYEQYF; DNA: TGCAGCGTTGACACGGGACAATCCTACGAGCAGTACTTC
D: TRBD2; J: TRBJ2-7; V: TRBV7-9; size: -; CDR3: CASSLRLAPPYEQYF; DNA: TGTGCCAGCAGCTTAAGACTAGCACCCCCCTACGAGCAGTACTTC
D: -; J: TRBJ1-2; V: TRBV2; size: -; CDR3: CASSDTFNYGYTF; DNA: TGTGCCAGCAGTGATACATTTAACTATGGCTACACCTTC
D: -; J: TRBJ2-7; V: TRBV19; size: -; CDR3: CASSAGPGANEQYF; DNA: TGTGCCAGTAGTGCGGGACCCGGCGCCAACGAGCAGTACTTC
D: -; J: TRBJ2-3; V: TRBV4-1; size: -; CDR3: CASSQDGMYF; DNA: TGCGCCAGCAGCCAAGACGGGATGTATTTT
D: -; J: TRBJ2-1; V: TRBV29-1; size: -; CDR3: CSVDGSEYNEQFF; DNA: TGCAGCGTTGATGGTAGTGAATACAATGAGCAGTTCTTC
D: -; J: TRBJ1-2; V: TRBV7-6; size: -; CDR3: CASSLGEQGGYTF; DNA: TGTGCCAGCAGCTTAGGTGAACAGGGAGGCTACACCTTC
D: -; J: TRBJ2-1; V: TRBV5-1; size: -; CDR3: CASSLARQLNEQFF; DNA: TGCGCCAGCAGCTTGGCCCGTCAGCTCAATGAGCAGTTCTTC
D: TRBD2; J: TRBJ2-1; V: TRBV6-5; size: -; CDR3: CASSYPSGGAYNEQFF; DNA: TGTGCCAGCAGTTACCCTAGCGGGGGAGCCTACAATGAGCAGTTCTTC
D: -; J: TRBJ2-2; V: TRBV13; size: few; CDR3: CASSLAGNTGELFF; DNA: TGTGCCAGCAGCTTAGCGGGCAACACCGGGGAGCTGTTTTTT
D: TRBD1; J: TRBJ2-7; V: TRBV30; size: -; CDR3: CAWSVGQGPYEQYF; DNA: TGTGCCTGGAGTGTGGGACAGGGTCCGTACGAGCAGTACTTC
D: -; J: TRBJ2-7; V: TRBV27; size: -; CDR3: CASSLSGPPSGEQYF; DNA: TGTGCCAGCAGTTTATCAGGTCCCCCCTCGGGGGAGCAGTACTTC
D: -; J: TRBJ1-2; V: TRBV27; size: -; CDR3: CASRNRENGYTF; DNA: TGTGCCAGCAGGAACAGGGAAAATGGCTACACCTTC
D: -; J: TRBJ1-5; V: TRBV4-1; size: once; CDR3: CASSQVRDRQPQHF; DNA: TGCGCCAGCAGCCAAGTTAGGGATAGGCAGCCCCAGCATTTT
D: -; J: TRBJ2-3; V: TRBV5-4; size: -; CDR3: CASSPGTDTQYF; DNA: TGTGCCAGCAGCCCCGGCACAGATACGCAGTATTTT
D: TRBD1; J: TRBJ1-2; V: TRBV5-6; size: -; CDR3: CASSMDRANYGYTF; DNA: TGTGCCAGCAGCATGGACAGGGCTAACTATGGCTACACCTTC
D: TRBD1; J: TRBJ2-7; V: TRBV7-9; size: -; CDR3: CASSSTGNEQYF; DNA: TGTGCCAGCAGCTCGACAGGGAACGAGCAGTACTTC
D: TRBD1; J: TRBJ2-2; V: TRBV27; size: -; CDR3: CASSLISVQGVSTGELFF; DNA: TGTGCCAGCAGTTTAATCTCTGTACAGGGGGTAAGCACCGGGGAGCTGTTTTTT
D: -; J: TRBJ2-2; V: TRBV29-1; size: few; CDR3: CSVEWTAGTGELFF; DNA: TGCAGCGTTGAGTGGACGGCAGGCACCGGGGAGCTGTTTTTT
D: -; J: TRBJ1-1; V: TRBV4-2; size: -; CDR3: CASSHPPGQMNTEAFF; DNA: TGTGCCAGCAGCCATCCCCCGGGACAAATGAACACTGAAGCTTTCTTT
D: TRBD1; J: TRBJ2-5; V: TRBV5-1; size: -; CDR3: CASSTIGGTETQYF; DNA: TGCGCCAGCAGCACCATAGGGGGCACAGAGACCCAGTACTTC
D: TRBD2; J: TRBJ2-2; V: TRBV11-2; size: -; CDR3: CASSPLLGSGSRDTGELFF; DNA: TGTGCCAGCAGCCCGCTGCTGGGAAGCGGGAGTCGGGACACCGGGGAGCTGTTTTTT
D: -; J: TRBJ2-7; V: TRBV29-1; size: few; CDR3: CSVESDNEASYEQYF; DNA: TGCAGCGTTGAAAGCGACAACGAGGCCTCCTACGAGCAGTACTTC
D: -; J: TRBJ2-7; V: TRBV7-9; size: -; CDR3: CASSFVSYEQYF; DNA: TGTGCCAGCAGCTTTGTCTCCTACGAGCAGTACTTC
D: -; J: TRBJ2-1; V: TRBV29-1; size: -; CDR3: CSVEGQGWGLDEQFF; DNA: TGCAGCGTTGAAGGTCAGGGTTGGGGGCTCGATGAGCAGTTCTTC
D: -; J: TRBJ1-5; V: TRBV27; size: -; CDR3: CASSYGGAGQPQHF; DNA: TGTGCCAGCAGTTATGGAGGGGCCGGTCAGCCCCAGCATTTT
D: TRBD2; J: TRBJ2-7; V: TRBV5-1; size: -; CDR3: CASNRFRTSGDYEQYF; DNA: TGCGCCAGCAACCGATTCCGGACTAGCGGAGATTACGAGCAGTACTTC
D: TRBD1; J: TRBJ1-2; V: TRBV30; size: -; CDR3: CAWSGTGNSYGYTF; DNA: TGTGCCTGGAGTGGGACAGGTAACAGCTATGGCTACACCTTC
D: -; J: TRBJ2-7; V: TRBV25-1; size: -; CDR3: CASSGRSEQYF; DNA: TGTGCCAGCAGTGGAAGGTCAGAGCAGTACTTC
D: -; J: TRBJ1-2; V: TRBV9; size: few; CDR3: CASSGEAGYGYTF; DNA: TGTGCCAGCAGCGGCGAAGCCGGGTATGGCTACACCTTC
D: -; J: TRBJ2-7; V: TRBV9; size: -; CDR3: CASSVGRGEQYF; DNA: TGTGCCAGCAGCGTAGGCAGGGGCGAGCAGTACTTC
D: -; J: TRBJ2-7; V: TRBV7-8; size: -; CDR3: CASSLVPSDYEQYF; DNA: TGTGCCAGCAGCTTAGTCCCCTCAGACTACGAGCAGTACTTC
D: TRBD1; J: TRBJ2-7; V: TRBV7-9; size: -; CDR3: CATAGTGDSYEQYF; DNA: TGTGCCACGGCGGGGACAGGGGATTCCTACGAGCAGTACTTC
D: -; J: TRBJ2-7; V: TRBV7-6; size: -; CDR3: CASSPHDRDYEQYF; DNA: TGTGCCAGCAGCCCCCACGACCGGGACTACGAGCAGTACTTC
D: -; J: TRBJ2-2; V: TRBV9; size: -; CDR3: CASSVNPEGGNRAGELFF; DNA: TGTGCCAGCAGCGTAAACCCGGAGGGGGGTAATCGGGCCGGGGAGCTGTTTTTT
D: TRBD2; J: TRBJ2-7; V: TRBV4-1; size: -; CDR3: CASSQEGGGSSYEQYF; DNA: TGCGCCAGCAGCCAAGAGGGCGGCGGGAGCTCCTACGAGCAGTACTTC
D: -; J: TRBJ2-1; V: TRBV27; size: -; CDR3: CASSLYDLNEQFF; DNA: TGTGCCAGCAGTTTATACGACCTCAATGAGCAGTTCTTC
D: TRBD1; J: TRBJ2-7; V: TRBV29-1; size: -; CDR3: CSVEGTTGAGSYEQYF; DNA: TGCAGCGTTGAAGGGACCACAGGGGCCGGCTCCTACGAGCAGTACTTC
D: TRBD2; J: TRBJ2-7; V: TRBV27; size: -; CDR3: CASSPRTSGGYEQYF; DNA: TGTGCCAGCAGTCCCAGGACTAGCGGGGGCTACGAGCAGTACTTC
D: -; J: TRBJ2-5; V: TRBV25-1; size: -; CDR3: CASSAYQETQYF; DNA: TGTGCCAGCAGTGCGTACCAAGAGACCCAGTACTTC
D: -; J: TRBJ2-7; V: TRBV5-6; size: -; CDR3: CASSLEGLNYEQYF; DNA: TGTGCCAGCAGCTTGGAAGGACTCAACTACGAGCAGTACTTC
D: -; J: TRBJ2-3; V: TRBV7-9; size: once; CDR3: CASSRTVQERQYF; DNA: TGTGCCAGCAGCCGGACAGTACAGGAAAGGCAGTATTTT
D: TRBD2; J: TRBJ2-1; V: TRBV25-1; size: -; CDR3: CASSVAGGYNEQFF; DNA: TGTGCCAGCAGTGTAGCGGGGGGGTACAATGAGCAGTTCTTC